Included here is one T cell receptor (beta chain) sequence, with context. Trimming removed 3 bases from V and 8 bases from J, with 13 bases in between. CDR1 is SNHLY and CDR2 is FYNNEI in the germline V gene. The CDR3 totals 13 residues. These data belong to a study of blood T cell repertoires in COVID-19. The protocol was immunoSEQ multiplex PCR, while the TCRdb copy is restricted to in-frame clones and leaves out a portion. The sample shows 130,000 or so clones, just over 85% of them seen only once. The chain employs TRBV2 and TRBJ1-1; D gene ambiguous. Sequencing was performed on peripheral blood. The receptor was derived from an older woman with acute or convalescent COVID-19. Written as DNA, the CDR3 is TGTGCCAGCAGTGAGAGTTCATCCCGAGAAGCTTTCTTT. Residues: CASSESSSREAFF.